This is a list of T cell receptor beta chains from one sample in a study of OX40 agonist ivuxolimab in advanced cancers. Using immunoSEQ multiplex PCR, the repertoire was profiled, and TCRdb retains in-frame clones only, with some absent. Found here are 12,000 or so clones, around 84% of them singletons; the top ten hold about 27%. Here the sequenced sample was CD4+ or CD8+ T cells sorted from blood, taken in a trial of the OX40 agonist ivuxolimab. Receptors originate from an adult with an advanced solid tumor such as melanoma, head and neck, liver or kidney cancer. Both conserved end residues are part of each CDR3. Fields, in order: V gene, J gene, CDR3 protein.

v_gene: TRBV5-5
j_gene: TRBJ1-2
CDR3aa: CASSGDDYGYTF

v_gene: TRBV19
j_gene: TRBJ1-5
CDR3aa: CASSRLTPPAGQPQHF

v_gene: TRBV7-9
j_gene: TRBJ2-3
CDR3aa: CASSFWRQGTDTQYF

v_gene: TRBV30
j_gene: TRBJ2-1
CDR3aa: CAWIGHYNEQFF

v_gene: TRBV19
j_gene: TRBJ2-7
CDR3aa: CASSVTGPLVDEQYF

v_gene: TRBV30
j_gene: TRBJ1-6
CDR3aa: CAWTAVSNSPLHF

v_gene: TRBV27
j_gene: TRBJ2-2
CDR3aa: CASNPGLNTGELFF

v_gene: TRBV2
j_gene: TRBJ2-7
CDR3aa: CASRVPGQGFEQYF

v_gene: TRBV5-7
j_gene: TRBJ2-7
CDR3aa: CASSTAPGEKDEQYF

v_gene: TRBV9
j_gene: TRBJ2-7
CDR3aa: CASSVGTGGDYEQYF

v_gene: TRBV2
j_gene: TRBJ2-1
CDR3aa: CASRTVSYNEQFF

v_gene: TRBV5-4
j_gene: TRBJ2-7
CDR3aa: CASSLGGAADEQYF

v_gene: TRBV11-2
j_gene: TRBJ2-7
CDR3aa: CASSPTAYEQYF

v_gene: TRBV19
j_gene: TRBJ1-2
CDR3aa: CASSPTGNYGYTF

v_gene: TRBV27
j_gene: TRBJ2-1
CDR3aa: CASSWGTGGLSYNEQFF